This T cell receptor beta chain was documented in a study of early T cells in non-severe SARS-CoV-2 infection. In its sample, this clonotype was seen many times. TCRdb reprocessed the 5' RACE reads with MiXCR, giving one entry per CDR3 protein. The top ten clones hold roughly 4.4% of a sample with fewer than 40,000 distinct CDR3 sequences, 5.9% of them seen once. This clonotype originated in an adult who was a healthcare worker with PCR-confirmed SARS-CoV-2 infection or an uninfected control (not recorded which). Sequencing used whole blood.

The CDR3 region is CASSPIGEKLFF. Written as DNA, the CDR3 is TGTGCCAGCAGCCCCATCGGGGAAAAACTGTTTTTT. V gene TRBV7-8 combines with J gene TRBJ1-4; D is ambiguous. V was cut by 5 bases and J by 8 bases, with 9 bases left in between. The CDR3 is 12 amino acids. CDR1 is SGHVS, CDR2 FQNEAQ, per germline.